This T cell receptor beta chain was recorded in a study of CD8 T cells in Susac syndrome. The length of the CDR3 is 14 residues. Germline values: CDR1 MNHEY, CDR2 SMNVEV (reference sequence). V lost 0 bases and J 2 bases, leaving 7 bases between the germline ends. TCR beta sequences were obtained from blood CD8+ and CD4+ T cells. Negative magnetic isolation gave CD8+ and CD4+ cells; FACS enriched CD8+ TEMRA. Reverse transcription of roughly 0.45 to 1 ug RNA used random hexamers. Across 54 Vbeta and 13 Jbeta, immunoSEQ multiplex PCR amplified TCR beta CDR3. One entry per CDR3 protein, called by TCRdb with MiXCR from the immunoSEQ multiplex PCR reads. The table includes fewer than 300,000 distinct CDR3 sequences, approximately 84% detected once.

The TCR was taken from a human donor with multiple sclerosis. Sequencing was carried out using CD8+ T cells from PBMCs. The rearrangement links TRBV27 to TRBJ1-2; D gene ambiguous. Written as DNA, the CDR3 is TGTGCCAGCAGTTTATCGCCAAGAAACTATGGCTACACCTTC. Residues: CASSLSPRNYGYTF.